The next 21 T cell receptor beta chains were all read from a single sample in a study of T cells in Graves' hyperthyroidism and ophthalmopathy. TCR beta CDR3 region amplification was performed from RNA transcripts. Researchers ran a first-round RT-PCR on the TCR CDR3 using the HTBI primer set. Via MiXCR, TCRdb re-called the multiplex PCR reads, giving one row per CDR3 protein. The data contain fewer than 900,000 distinct CDR3 sequences, roughly a sixth of them seen just once; the ten biggest clones take up roughly a sixth. Material for sequencing was blood. Source of these receptors: a woman in her 50s with Graves' hyperthyroidism that later progressed to Graves' ophthalmopathy.

This sequence joins TRBV12-3 or TRBV12-4 and TRBJ1-1, with 9 positions matching TRBD1. This CDR3 has 14 amino acids. The V gene end was trimmed by 4 bases and the J gene end by 6 bases; junction bases not matched to a gene: 6. As DNA, the CDR3 is TGTGCCAGCAGTTCGGAACAGGGGGCGTCTGAAGCTTTCTTT. It is translated as CASSSEQGASEAFF.

Remarks on this clonotype: Germline and junction disagree at one end, which may indicate a read error. This chain uses TRBV6-1 with TRBJ2-3; D might be TRBD1 (6 bases). In germline, CDR1 is MNHNS, CDR2 SASEGT. This CDR3 comprises 16 residues. The CDR3 sequence: CASSGQGRDPTDTQYF. The CDR3 DNA follows: TGCGCCAGCAGTGGTCAGGGGAGAGACCCCACAGATACGCAGTATTTT.

V usage is TRBV7-9 and J usage is TRBJ1-1; no reliable D call. The CDR3 consists of 15 residues. V was cut by 1 base and J by 2 bases, with 11 bases left in between. Looked up from germline, CDR1 is SEHNR and CDR2 is FQNEAQ (reference sequence). In nucleotides, the CDR3 is TGTGCCAGCAGCTTAGGGGCCAGGATCAACACTGAAGCTTTCTTT. Translation: CASSLGARINTEAFF.

This clonotype occurred many times. In DNA, the CDR3 is TGTGCCAGCAGTTACCGACGACAGGCTAGAGCTATTAATTCACCCCTCCACTTT. It yields the protein CASSYRRQARAINSPLHF. V gene TRBV6-5 combines with J gene TRBJ1-6; D is possibly TRBD1 (6 bases). CDR1 MNHEY and CDR2 SVGAGI come from the germline V gene. The CDR3 totals 18 residues. V gave up 2 bases and J gave up 6 bases, with 20 bases separating them.

This clonotype was recorded at least ten times. The chain combines TRBV11-3 with TRBJ2-1, with 13 nucleotides matching TRBD2. V lost 0 bases to trimming and J lost 8 bases; unmatched junction nucleotides: 7. The CDR3 is 17 residues long. Germline CDR1 is SGHNT and CDR2 is YENEEA. The CDR3: CASSLDLGTSGVHEQFF. DNA of the CDR3: TGTGCCAGCAGCTTAGATCTGGGGACTAGCGGGGTTCATGAGCAGTTCTTC.

This clonotype has only a few counts. The chain is built from TRBV9 and TRBJ1-5, with D possibly being TRBD1 (5 bases). V shed 2 bases and J shed 4 bases, with 7 bases lying between them. Germline values: CDR1 SGDLS, CDR2 YYNGEE. The length of the CDR3 is 13 residues. CDR3 nucleotides: TGTGCCAGCAGCGTCTCAGGGAATCAGCCCCAGCATTTT. This sequence encodes CASSVSGNQPQHF. The variable domain in full, with the rest retrieved from reference TRBV9 and TRBJ1-5, is DSGVTQTPKHLITATGQRVTLRCSPRSGDLSVYWYQQSLDQGLQFLIQYYNGEERAKGNILERFSAQQFPDLHSELNLSSLELGDSALYFCASSVSGNQPQHFGDGTRLSIL.

Worth noting for this clonotype: This sequence may be a read error, since a much larger clone differs from it by one base. This sequence joins TRBV18 and TRBJ2-5; 7 nucleotides match TRBD1. Germline V gene sequence: CDR1 KGHSH, CDR2 LQKENI. The CDR3 totals 14 residues. CDR3 DNA: TGTGCCAGCTCACCCGACAGGGTTCAAGGGACCCAGTACTTC. It codes for CASSPDRVQGTQYF.

This clonotype has more than one count but fewer than ten. One end of the junction varies from germline; a read error may be responsible. The gene calls are TRBV3-1 and TRBJ1-1; D is unresolved. CDR3 size: 14 residues. Germline lookup yields CDR1 LGHDT and CDR2 YNNKEL (reference sequence). This chain's CDR3 is CASSQVSRSSETFF. The DNA of the CDR3 is TGTGCCAGCAGCCAAGTTTCGAGGTCTTCTGAAACTTTCTTT.

The J gene is TRBJ1-3, the V gene TRBV29-1; TRBD1 might be the D (6 bases). Trimming removed 6 bases at V and 2 bases at J, with 14 bases between. Per germline, CDR1 SQVTM and CDR2 ANQGSEA. The CDR3 loop spans 14 amino acids. Here the CDR3 DNA reads TGCAGCGTCGGCGCAGGGGAACCTGGAAACACCATATATTTT. Translating it yields CSVGAGEPGNTIYF.

With regard to this clonotype: Since a much larger clone is just one base distant, this may be a read error. This chain joins TRBV18 and TRBJ1-4; D remains ambiguous. Per the germline V gene, CDR1 is KGHSH and CDR2 is LQKENI. The CDR3 has 12 amino acids. This CDR3 reads CVSSPRRESLFF. The CDR3 DNA is TGTGTCAGCTCACCACGGAGGGAGTCTCTGTTTTTT.

This clonotype was recorded at least ten times. CDR3 sequence reads: CASSQGGGLTDTQYF. The CDR3 nucleotides are TGTGCCAGCAGCCAAGGCGGGGGCCTCACAGATACGCAGTATTTT. The chain uses TRBV3-1 and TRBJ2-3; possibly TRBD2 for D (7 bases). Germline CDR1 reads LGHDT; CDR2 reads YNNKEL (reference sequence). Trimming stripped 1 base from V and 2 bases from J, with 10 bases between. The length of the CDR3 is 15 residues.

The V and J genes are TRBV24-1 and TRBJ2-5; a weak D match, TRBD2 (6 bases). The germline V gene encodes CDR1 KGHDR and CDR2 SFDVKD. This CDR3 is built from 15 residues. Between the trimmed V and J ends, which lost 3 bases and 9 bases, there was a span of 19 bases. The CDR3 loop reads CATSDHPGLSMAQYF. In DNA, the CDR3 is TGTGCCACCAGTGATCATCCGGGACTGAGCATGGCCCAGTACTTC.

This chain connects TRBV12-3 or TRBV12-4 to TRBJ1-3, with 7 bases lining up with TRBD1. Unmatched junction bases numbered 6, after V lost 3 bases and J lost 7 bases. There are 14 residues in the CDR3. Written as DNA, the CDR3 is TGTGCCAGCAGTTTGAGGTCAGGGGGGAACACCATATATTTT. Protein sequence: CASSLRSGGNTIYF.

This CDR3 is CASSATSGGPSDEQFF. The CDR3 region has the DNA TGTGCCAGCAGCGCAACTAGCGGGGGGCCGTCCGATGAGCAGTTCTTC. The chain couples TRBV11-2 to TRBJ2-1, with 12 nucleotides matching TRBD2. From germline, CDR1 is SGHAT and CDR2 FQNNGV. The J segment lost 8 bases and the V segment lost 5 bases, leaving 10 bases of the junction unmatched. CDR3 size: 16 residues.

This clonotype was recorded a few times. J is TRBJ2-3 and V is TRBV20-1; D may be TRBD2 (6 bases). The CDR3 runs 13 residues. The germline V gene encodes CDR1 DFQATT and CDR2 SNEGSKA (reference sequence). V was trimmed by 6 bases and J by 2 bases, leaving 12 bases between them. The CDR3 sequence: CSARDFYTDTQYF. The CDR3 DNA reads as TGCAGTGCCAGGGACTTTTACACAGATACGCAGTATTTT.

This chain joins TRBV18 and TRBJ2-7; 10 bases align to TRBD1. V lost 4 bases, J lost 4 bases, and 10 bases stayed unmatched. The CDR3 contains 16 residues. Germline V CDR1 and CDR2: KGHSH, LQKENI. CDR3 coding DNA: TGTGCCAGCTCACGATCCCCGGGACAGGGGACATACGAGCAGTACTTC. Its translation: CASSRSPGQGTYEQYF.

This clonotype was observed at least ten times. The chain's CDR3 is CASSPLANQPQHF. CDR3 DNA sequence: TGTGCCAGCTCACCTCTTGCGAATCAGCCCCAGCATTTT. This rearrangement joins TRBV18 to TRBJ1-5; D is undetermined. The V gene lost 3 bases and the J gene lost 4 bases, with 7 bases spanning the gap. Looked up from germline, CDR1 is KGHSH and CDR2 is LQKENI. The CDR3 has 13 amino acids.

This chain links TRBV11-3 with TRBJ2-3; 10 bases are a match to TRBD2. Germline CDR1 and CDR2: SGHNT and YENEEA. The CDR3 length is 16 residues. Germline trimming cut 4 bases from V and 2 bases from J; bases unmatched to any gene: 6. CDR3 protein: CASSSGLAAITDTQYF. CDR3 in DNA: TGTGCCAGCAGCTCCGGACTAGCGGCTATCACAGATACGCAGTATTTT.

The chain is built from TRBV6-1 and TRBJ1-5, with 7 bases aligning to TRBD1. Germline values: CDR1 MNHNS, CDR2 SASEGT. V gave up 8 bases and J gave up 5 bases; unmatched junction bases: 9. This CDR3 spans 14 amino acids. CDR3 coding DNA: TGTGCCAGCTACTCTGACAGGGAGGATCAGCCCCAGCATTTT. This translates into CASYSDREDQPQHF.

This clonotype turned up a few times. The J gene is TRBJ2-7, the V gene TRBV27; TRBD1 might be the D (6 bases). The CDR3 length is 12 residues. Trimming left V 4 bases short and J 7 bases short, with 11 bases between. Germline V gives CDR1 MNHEY, CDR2 SMNVEV (reference sequence). Here the CDR3 reads CASSWPGEEQYF. DNA of the CDR3: TGTGCCAGCAGTTGGCCAGGGGAAGAGCAGTACTTC.

The chain uses TRBV7-3 and TRBJ2-5, with 10 bases aligning to TRBD2. Germline CDR1 reads SGHTA; CDR2 reads FQGTGA. The CDR3 has 16 residues. V trimming: 5 bases; J trimming: 4 bases; junction bases outside the gene matches: 10. The CDR3 DNA reads as TGTGCCAGCAGCCTCATTCCTAGCGGGGGTCGAGAGACCCAGTACTTC. Translating gives CASSLIPSGGRETQYF.